This is a list of T cell receptor beta chains from one sample in a study of graft-versus-host responses after intestinal transplantation. Sequenced by immunoSEQ multiplex PCR; TCRdb stores in-frame clones only, minus some. The table lists around 16,000 clones, approximately 80% of them singletons. The source material was ileum tissue, sampled about 600 days after intestinal transplantation. These receptors were obtained from a human patient who received an intestinal transplant, so some T cells may come from the graft donor. CDR3s include the opening cysteine and the closing phenylalanine or tryptophan. D genes are given only for firm matches. Expanded clones are given a class, and other clones once, few, many or no size at all.

size	V	D	J	DNA	CDR3
.	TRBV9	TRBD1	TRBJ2-1	TGTGCCAGCAGCGCCGAAGGGGGCGCAAACAATGAGCAGTTCTTC	CASSAEGGANNEQFF
.	TRBV18	TRBD1	TRBJ2-7	TGTGCCAGCTCCTCGGGGACAGGGTTCTCCTACGAGCAGTACTTC	CASSSGTGFSYEQYF
.	TRBV7-3	.	TRBJ1-5	TGTGCCAGCAGCTTAAGTTTCAATCAGCCCCAGCATTTT	CASSLSFNQPQHF
.	TRBV2	.	TRBJ2-5	TGTGCCAGCAGGGGCGGGATCAGGGAGAGATTCATAGAGACCCAGTACTTC	CASRGGIRERFIETQYF
.	TRBV19	TRBD1	TRBJ2-2	TGTGCCAGTTCCGGGACAGACACCGGGGAGCTGTTTTTT	CASSGTDTGELFF
.	TRBV7-8	.	TRBJ2-5	TGTGCCAGCAGCTTATGGGGCGGGGCCCAGTACTTC	CASSLWGGAQYF
.	TRBV7-6	.	TRBJ2-5	TGTGCCAGCAGCTTATTTCCGGGGGCGAGGGGAGAGACCCAGTACTTC	CASSLFPGARGETQYF
.	TRBV12-2	.	TRBJ2-7	TGTGCAAGTCGCACTAGTTCCGGGACAGGGGGCTTGGACGAGCAGTACTTC	CASRTSSGTGGLDEQYF
.	TRBV4-1	.	TRBJ2-2	TGCGCCAGCAGCCAAGATAGGGGGGCTTCCGGGGAGCTGTTTTTT	CASSQDRGASGELFF
.	TRBV6-6	.	TRBJ1-5	TGTGCCAGCACTTTGGGCCTAAAAAGGAATCAGCCCCAGCATTTT	CASTLGLKRNQPQHF
.	TRBV15	.	TRBJ2-7	TGTGCCACCAGCAGAGCTCCGGGGGCCTACGAGCAGTACTTC	CATSRAPGAYEQYF
.	TRBV6-1	.	TRBJ1-1	TGTGCCAGCAGTGTACAGGATAACACTGAAGCTTTCTTT	CASSVQDNTEAFF
.	TRBV11-1	TRBD1	TRBJ1-3	TGTGCCAGCAGCCAGGGACAGATATCTGGAAACACCATATATTTT	CASSQGQISGNTIYF
.	TRBV7-6	.	TRBJ2-7	TGTGCCAGCAGCTTAGGGCAGGGTCGTGGCTACGAGCAGTACTTC	CASSLGQGRGYEQYF
.	TRBV18	.	TRBJ1-2	TGTGCCAGCTCGCGCGACAGCACCCTCTATGGCTACACCTTC	CASSRDSTLYGYTF
few	TRBV6-1	TRBD1	TRBJ1-1	TGTGCCAGCATCAAAGGAGGTAGGGGGCAGGCTGAAGCTTTCTTT	CASIKGGRGQAEAFF
.	TRBV9	TRBD1	TRBJ2-3	TGTGCCAGCAGCGTAGAAGGGACAGGGACCACAGATACGCAGTATTTT	CASSVEGTGTTDTQYF
.	TRBV19	.	TRBJ2-2	TGTGCCAGTAGTATAAGTCCCCAGGAGTACACCGGGGAGCTGTTTTTT	CASSISPQEYTGELFF
.	TRBV11-2	.	TRBJ2-5	TGTGCCAGCAGCTTATCCCAAGCTGGCTCCGGGGCAAGGACCCAGTACTTC	CASSLSQAGSGARTQYF
once	TRBV6-5	.	TRBJ1-4	TGTGCCAGCACCAGGAGTGGTGCAACTAATGAAAAACTGTTTTTT	CASTRSGATNEKLFF
once	TRBV6-5	TRBD2	TRBJ2-7	TGTGCCAGCGGAAGCGGGGGAAGCTCCTACGAGCAGTACTTC	CASGSGGSSYEQYF
once	TRBV5-1	.	TRBJ2-2	TGCGCCAGCAGCTTGGCCGTTAGGTTAGTGAACACCGGGGAGCTGTTTTTT	CASSLAVRLVNTGELFF
.	TRBV10-3	TRBD2	TRBJ2-7	TGTGCCATCAGTGAAGCCGGGACTAGCGGCTACGAGCAGTACTTC	CAISEAGTSGYEQYF
.	TRBV29-1	TRBD1	TRBJ2-1	TGCAGCGACCTCGGGACAGGGGGCTTGAATGAGCAGTTCTTC	CSDLGTGGLNEQFF
.	TRBV7-2	.	TRBJ1-5	TGTGCCAGCAGCTTAGTTTTTCCCGGGGGAAATCAGCCCCAGCATTTT	CASSLVFPGGNQPQHF
.	TRBV18	TRBD1	TRBJ1-6	TGTGCCAGCTCACCGGGACAGGGGAATTCACCCCTCCACTTT	CASSPGQGNSPLHF
.	TRBV28	.	TRBJ2-7	TGTGCCAGCAGTACCTCAACTAGGATCGGCGAGCAGTACTTC	CASSTSTRIGEQYF
few	TRBV27	TRBD1	TRBJ2-7	TGTGCCAGCAGTTTATATTCGGGACAGGCCTACGAGCAGTACTTC	CASSLYSGQAYEQYF
.	TRBV5-6	.	TRBJ1-2	TGTGCCAGCAGCCGGGACATTGCTAACTATGGCTACACCTTC	CASSRDIANYGYTF
.	TRBV9	TRBD2	TRBJ2-3	TGTGCCAGCAGCGTTCTGGCGGGGGGGCCAGATACGCAGTATTTT	CASSVLAGGPDTQYF
once	TRBV4-2	TRBD2	TRBJ2-1	TGTGCCAGCGGACTAGCGGGGAACAATGAGCAGTTCTTC	CASGLAGNNEQFF
once	TRBV18	TRBD1	TRBJ2-2	TGTGCCAGCTCACGACAGGGGAACGGGGAGCTGTTTTTT	CASSRQGNGELFF
.	TRBV29-1	TRBD1	TRBJ2-7	TGCAGCGTCGCACCGGGACAGGGTATCGCCGAGCAGTACTTC	CSVAPGQGIAEQYF
.	TRBV5-1	TRBD1	TRBJ1-2	TGCGCCAGCAGCTGGCCGAGATCGGACAGAGGGGGCCCTAACTATGGCTACACCTTC	CASSWPRSDRGGPNYGYTF
.	TRBV21-1	.	TRBJ2-1	TGTGCCAGCAGCAAACGGACGGTAAGCTCCTACAATGAGCAGTTCTTC	CASSKRTVSSYNEQFF
.	TRBV6-1	.	TRBJ2-6	TGTGCCAGCAGGGGCAGGGTGGCTGGGGCCAACGTCCTGACTTTC	CASRGRVAGANVLTF
.	TRBV30	TRBD1	TRBJ1-5	TGTGCCTCGGGACAGGACCACAATCAGCCCCAGCATTTT	CASGQDHNQPQHF
few	TRBV9	.	TRBJ1-3	TGTGCCAGCAGCACCTCTGGGGGGACTGGAAACACCATATATTTT	CASSTSGGTGNTIYF
.	TRBV15	.	TRBJ2-3	TGTGCCACCAGCAGAGATCTAGGGCAGGGTAGCGATACGCAGTATTTT	CATSRDLGQGSDTQYF
once	TRBV10-3	TRBD1	TRBJ1-1	TGTGCCATATCAGGGGGCCCGTCAGGTGAAGCTTTCTTT	CAISGGPSGEAFF
.	TRBV7-3	.	TRBJ2-1	TGTGCCAGCAGCTTGGGATTCGGGGTAAAGAATGAGCAGTTCTTC	CASSLGFGVKNEQFF
.	TRBV27	.	TRBJ1-2	TGTGCCAGCAGAGGGTTGGGGGATGGCTACACCTTC	CASRGLGDGYTF
.	TRBV27	TRBD1	TRBJ1-4	TGTGCCAGCAGTTTATGGGGACAGAGCCCCGAAAAACTGTTTTTT	CASSLWGQSPEKLFF
medium-sized	TRBV5-6	.	TRBJ1-2	TGTGCCAGCAGCTGGGGGACGGCGGTATCTGGCTACACCTTC	CASSWGTAVSGYTF
.	TRBV5-1	.	TRBJ1-2	TGCGCCAGCAGCTTGGAAGGGTTGGAAGTCACCTTC	CASSLEGLEVTF
few	TRBV30	.	TRBJ2-1	TGTGCCTGGAGTCCCGGGGCCTACAATGAGCAGTTCTTC	CAWSPGAYNEQFF
.	TRBV7-9	.	TRBJ1-2	TGTGCCAGCAGCTTAGTTTTGGGCAACTATGGCTACACCTTC	CASSLVLGNYGYTF
.	TRBV5-1	TRBD1	TRBJ2-5	TGCGCCAGCAGCGAACAGGGGTGGGAGACCCAGTACTTC	CASSEQGWETQYF
.	TRBV5-6	.	TRBJ1-4	TGTGCCAGCAGCTTGGAGGGAAGGGGGGAAAAACTGTTTTTT	CASSLEGRGEKLFF
.	TRBV20-1	.	TRBJ2-1	TGCAGTGCTAGTCGCAGGGGACAGCAGTTCTTC	CSASRRGQQFF